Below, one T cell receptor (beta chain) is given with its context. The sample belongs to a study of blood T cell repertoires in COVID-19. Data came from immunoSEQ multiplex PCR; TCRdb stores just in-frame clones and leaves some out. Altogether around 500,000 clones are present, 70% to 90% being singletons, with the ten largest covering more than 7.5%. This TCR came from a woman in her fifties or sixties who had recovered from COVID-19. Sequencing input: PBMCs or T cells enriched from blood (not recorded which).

The CDR3: CASSRASGGYNEQFF. The CDR3 region has the DNA TGCGCCAGCAGTAGAGCTAGCGGGGGCTACAATGAGCAGTTCTTC. This chain uses TRBV5-1 with TRBJ2-1; 10 bases line up with TRBD2. This CDR3 comprises 15 residues. The ends lost 5 bases at V and 3 bases at J; junction bases unmatched: 5. Germline CDR1 SGHRS, CDR2 YFSETQ.